This entry features one T cell receptor (beta chain) sequence. The specificity of this receptor is unknown. No quality values exist for individual bases; no much larger clone is one base distant. Additional DNA sequences in this sample encode the identical CDR3. Healthy HIV-negative adults with no recently reported acute infections or vaccinations were included as donors. All donors were Caucasian adults living in Nashville, Tennessee, USA. CD4+ T cells were enriched by magnetic negative selection; naive cells were then positively selected on CD45RA, and the negative fraction formed the memory subset. Blood was collected by leukapheresis, and PBMCs were isolated by Ficoll-Histopaque density gradient centrifugation and then cryopreserved in liquid nitrogen vapor phase. Purity and quantity of every magnetically sorted T cell population were checked by analytical flow cytometry. Genomic DNA was isolated from each sorted fraction and quantified by UV absorbance on a Nanodrop 2000c.

Counted from cysteine to phenylalanine, this CDR3 has 16 amino acids. This entry keeps only the CDR3 DNA: 48 bases, framed from base 1. The germline V gene (reference sequence) yields SGHNT for CDR1 and YYREEE for CDR2. V is trimmed back by 4 bases and J by 4 bases, and the junction contains 5 bases that no gene match accounts for. The sample comes from a study of shared clonotypes between healthy human individuals (dated by TCRdb to 2018 to 2021). Background on the whole study: The cohort comprised a couple of women and a few men aged 18 to 49 years. For each donor, three plates each were used for CD4 naive and CD4 memory, two plates were used for CD8 naive, and one plate was used for CD8 memory. To estimate repertoire size and how much clonotype sharing occurs between individuals, the study deeply sequenced the blood TCR repertoires of about five healthy adults. Libraries were prepared and TCR repertoires were sequenced by different laboratories using diverse techniques, in order to increase sequencing depth and limit assay-specific biases. Per donor, leukapheresis produced somewhere between about 0.85 and 10 billion PBMCs.

Using the deep immunoSEQ assay, TCR CDR3 regions were amplified from genomic DNA by multiplex PCR. Extracted genomic DNA from each cell subset was distributed evenly across all wells of several immunoSEQ 96-well plates, and each plate was treated as a replicate. For sorted subsets, about 200 ng genomic DNA, equal to tens of thousands of T cell genomes, was loaded into each replicate PCR. Purified libraries were quantified with a Qubit 3.0 fluorometer, sized on a Bioanalyzer 2100, and re-quantified with the KAPA Library Quantification kit. A separate single-read 150-cycle Illumina NextSeq 550 flow cell was used to sequence each immunoSEQ 96-well plate. The study's processing was this. Because the immunoSEQ output included only junctional sequences and no quality scores, the filtering could not be the same as the filtering used for full-length reads. To assign V/J genes and CDR3, sequences were annotated using PyIR, a Python wrapper for IgBLAST v1.9, with IMGT germline references. Reads were filtered out if the reads had weak V/J assignments (E-value above 1e-6), no CDR3, stop codons, out-of-frame junctions, or ambiguous translated residues. V3J clonotypes were defined as sequences sharing the same inferred V gene, J gene, and CDR3 amino acid sequence. Percentage overlap between repertoires was calculated by dividing the number of shared unique clonotypes by the size of the smaller repertoire. Three approaches were used to assess repertoire richness: RTK rarefaction, the Chao1 estimator, and Recon v2.1 estimates of unobserved clonotypes. OLGA was used to compute generation probabilities for all TCRbeta clonotypes that the gDNA method yielded from a handful of donors. TCRdb limited this immuneACCESS table to in-frame rearrangements with V and J called. A share of clones is missing; checked studies link under half to unresolved V genes, and the rest is unexplained. V and J calls and clone size are as listed in that table; D and trimming were resolved from the DNA. The sample includes around 2.1 million clones, with around 95% observed a single time. Around 0.13% of the sample comes from the top ten.

Results the study describes overall, beyond this receptor: Sampling was restricted to blood, and TCR repertoires in tissue are likely to differ from TCR repertoires in blood. Estimated clonotype richness was generally larger for naive than for memory subsets. Pairwise subsampling indicated that sequencing depth was expected to affect the degree of clonotype sharing among donors. Higher generation probabilities were observed for clonotypes shared by all four sorted-subset donors than for non-shared clonotypes. When a few donors were compared, the shared fraction of clonotypes was roughly 5% for naive CD4, around 3.5% for naive CD8, 2% to 2.5% for memory CD4, and less than 0.45% for memory CD8. The small number of donors limited the genetic and exposure-history diversity represented. Incomplete sequencing was indicated by rarefaction of sorted-subset datasets, despite the large sequencing depth.

The clonotype originates from a man aged 18 to 29 in good health. The chain is assembled from TRBV5-4 and TRBJ2-3; 14 bases in the junction line up with TRBD2. Sequencing was done on a sample of naive CD4+ T cells sorted from blood. Explained via the paper, the cell subset or site label denotes: CD45RA+ positively selected. Read as DNA, the sequence is TGTGCCAGCAGCCTAGGGACTAGCGGGAGCGCAGATACGCAGTATTTT. It encodes CASSLGTSGSADTQYF.